The clone carrying this T cell receptor beta chain was counted once. Its specificity is not known. The data are from a study of graft-versus-host responses after intestinal transplantation. Overall study context: Multivisceral, liver-intestinal, or isolated intestinal transplants were performed in recipients. Among the recipients, all got anti-thymocyte globulin induction and then tacrolimus and steroids for approximately 3 years.

Notes on the study in general: The recipient marrow held GvH clones, and some of them showed up first in ileum or blood. Allografts carried high graft-versus-host to host-versus-graft clonal ratios in patients having graft-donor T cell macrochimerism.

Germline V gene lookup returns CDR1 SGDLS and CDR2 YYNGEE. CDR3 length: 13 residues. Trimming took 2 bases from V and 6 from J, leaving 12 bases between them. TCRdb keeps only in-frame clones here, not all; method: immunoSEQ multiplex PCR. The profile shows some 87,000 clones, roughly 92% of them singletons. This chain links TRBV9 with TRBJ2-7; no clear D. The sequenced sample was unstimulated CD4+ T cells sorted from spleen or lymph node cells, obtained before intestinal transplant. The sequence derives from a human donor who received an intestinal transplant. CDR3 nucleotide sequence: TGTGCCAGCAGCGTTGATCCTCCGGGCGAGCAGTACTTC. It encodes CASSVDPPGEQYF.